The clone carrying this TCR beta chain has at least ten counts. What it binds is unknown. A template switching step contributed a universal primer site, while unique molecular identifiers were present in the cDNA. TCRdb redid the calling of the 5' RACE reads with MiXCR, one entry per CDR3 protein. The sample contains about 890,000 distinct CDR3 sequences, 10% to 15% of which appear only once. The sample belongs to a study of identical twins. Study-level findings and limits: Model-predicted out-of-frame TCR alpha sharing fell below observed values in monozygotic twins.

Germline values: CDR1 SQVTM, CDR2 ANQGSEA. The CDR3 has 11 amino acids. V was cut by 3 bases and J by 5 bases, with 8 bases left in between. These records were also assigned to another study, of yellow fever vaccine responses in identical twins.

This TCR came from a woman between 18 and 29 years old in good health. The material sequenced was PBMCs. The V call is TRBV29-1, the J call TRBJ2-7, with a weak D call TRBD1 (5 bases). CDR3 residues: CSVDSGNEQYF. Here the CDR3 DNA reads TGCAGCGTTGACTCAGGGAACGAGCAGTACTTC.